The sequence of this T cell receptor (beta chain) was determined in a study of blood T cell repertoires in COVID-19. The overall study: Spain, Italy and the United States supplied samples that represented acute and convalescent COVID-19.

The CDR3 has 13 amino acids. With 1 base removed from V and 5 bases from J, the gap between germline ends came to 9 bases. CDR1 and CDR2 (germline): SGDLS, YYNGEE. Participant-given clinical history determined each cohort assignment. Recovered status applied to Cohort 3 donors who had two consecutive negative PCRs. It also applied to those with clearance or with symptom resolution. This clone was seen a single time. Per the study methods: Researchers report that nucleated cell counts were estimated from reference gene primer amplification. Assay used: immunoSEQ multiplex PCR; TCRdb lists only in-frame clones, some missing. That table furnishes V, J and clone size, whereas the DNA furnished D and trimming. The sample has about 380,000 clones; 88% are singletons.

The J gene is TRBJ1-1, the V gene TRBV9; D is uncertain. This clonotype originated in a woman under 30 who had recovered from COVID-19. Sequenced material: PBMCs or T cells enriched from blood (not recorded which). CDR3 DNA: TGTGCCAGCAGCGTAACCCCGGGAACTGAAGCTTTCTTT. Its translation: CASSVTPGTEAFF.